This TCR beta chain derives from a study of T cell repertoires in aging, cancer and after chemotherapy. On the study more broadly: Paired samples before and after chemotherapy came from glioblastoma patients receiving temozolomide-based therapy.

Whole-study results and caveats: Across the chemotherapy interval, each cancer cohort showed higher median generation probability, suggesting thymic rebound. Age-matched healthy donors had significantly more diverse, less clonal blood TCR repertoires than untreated cancer patients.

Rearranged V-D-J TRB sequences were amplified with a mixed TRB-A/B primer pool. TCRdb called the multiplex PCR reads again in MiXCR, with one record for every CDR3 protein. Counted here are around 1,700 distinct CDR3 sequences, roughly 24% occurring once; the ten biggest clones make up around 20%. The CDR3 has 14 residues. Trimming took off 0 bases at V and 8 bases at J, with 13 bases between the two ends. Looked up from germline, CDR1 is MNHEY and CDR2 is SVGAGI. This clonotype has just one count. Its antigen remains unknown. TCR beta rearrangements were amplified from peripheral blood genomic DNA. The chain has TRBV6-5 and TRBJ1-2; possible D gene TRBD1, 5 bases. This TCR was sampled from a human donor with a solid tumor. Sequencing was done on a sample of blood. This CDR3 is CASSYSVQGQGYTF. CDR3 DNA sequence: TGTGCCAGCAGTTACTCGGTCCAGGGCCAGGGCTACACCTTC.